These T cell receptor beta chains were read from a single sample in a study of shared clonotypes between healthy human individuals. Method: immunoSEQ multiplex PCR; TCRdb's copy keeps in-frame clones and lacks some. The sample lists approximately 500,000 clones; approximately 80% were seen once. Sequencing was carried out using PBMCs. All receptors derive from a woman aged 35 to 49 in good health. Some clones in this sample may be carry-over from other donors' samples. Both conserved end residues are part of each CDR3. The D gene is left open where the match is weak. For some rows the clone size is stated as once, few or many, or as a class when expanded; others skip it.

D gene	V gene	clone size	J gene	CDR3 DNA	CDR3 protein
TRBD1	TRBV6-5	NA	TRBJ2-1	TGTGCCAGCAGTCTAGTACAGGGGATTCATGAGCAGTTCTTC	CASSLVQGIHEQFF
TRBD2	TRBV28	NA	TRBJ2-1	TGTGCCAGCAGCCAACTAGCGTATGAGCAGTTCTTC	CASSQLAYEQFF
NA	TRBV27	NA	TRBJ2-6	TGTGCCAGCAGTTCAATCACCGCCTCTGGGGCCAACGTCCTGACTTTC	CASSSITASGANVLTF
NA	TRBV27	NA	TRBJ2-1	TGTGCCAGCAGTCTTAACATTTACAATGAGCAGTTCTTC	CASSLNIYNEQFF
NA	TRBV7-6	few	TRBJ1-1	TGTGCCAGCAGCCGACAGTTCGAAGCTTTCTTT	CASSRQFEAFF
NA	TRBV18	NA	TRBJ2-1	TGTGCCAGCTCACCAGGATCCAGCGGTGAGCAGTTCTTC	CASSPGSSGEQFF
TRBD2	TRBV10-3	NA	TRBJ2-2	TGTGCCTCGGGGGGAGGGGCCCAGTTTGACACCGGGGAGCTGTTTTTT	CASGGGAQFDTGELFF
NA	TRBV7-6	NA	TRBJ2-1	TGTGCCAGCAGCACTTTAGAGGGCTCCTACAATGAGCAGTTCTTC	CASSTLEGSYNEQFF
NA	TRBV28	NA	TRBJ1-2	TGTGCCAGCAGTTTATGGTCGTCAGGCTACTTCTACGAGAAACAGTCATATGGCTACACCTTC	CASSLWSSGYFYEKQSYGYTF
TRBD2	TRBV7-8	NA	TRBJ2-2	TGTGCCAGCAGCCCCCGGACTAGCGGGAGTGGGCGGGAGCTGTTTTTT	CASSPRTSGSGRELFF
NA	TRBV4-2	NA	TRBJ2-7	TGTGCCAGCAGCCTCCGACTAGGTTCAAGCTCCTACGAGCAGTACTTC	CASSLRLGSSSYEQYF
TRBD2	TRBV13	NA	TRBJ2-7	TGTGCCAGCAGCTTAGGACTAGCGGGATACTCCGAGCAGTACTTC	CASSLGLAGYSEQYF
TRBD2	TRBV9	NA	TRBJ2-2	TGTGCCAGCAGCTTCACTTGGGGGGGTGACACCGGGGAGCTGTTTTTT	CASSFTWGGDTGELFF
NA	TRBV7-2	NA	TRBJ2-1	TGTGCCAGCAGCTTTGGCCCCGGGGATGAGCAGTTCTTC	CASSFGPGDEQFF
NA	TRBV10-3	NA	TRBJ1-2	TGTGCCATCAGTGAGTCGAAGACTCAGGTTGGCTACACCTTC	CAISESKTQVGYTF
TRBD1	TRBV29-1	once	TRBJ2-7	TGCAGCGTAATCCGAGACAGGGCCTCCTACGAGCAGTACTTC	CSVIRDRASYEQYF
NA	TRBV20-1	NA	TRBJ2-7	TGCAGTGCGGGGACCTTCGGCGAGCAGTACTTC	CSAGTFGEQYF
TRBD1	TRBV28	NA	TRBJ1-4	TGTGCCAGCAGGATGGGGGGACAGGGGGGTGAAAAACTGTTTTTT	CASRMGGQGGEKLFF
NA	TRBV4-2	NA	TRBJ1-4	TGTGCCAGCAGCCAAGAAGTATTTTTGGCAACTAATGAAAAACTGTTTTTT	CASSQEVFLATNEKLFF
NA	TRBV30	few	TRBJ1-1	TGTGCCTGGAGTGCGGGCCCACTTGGGAACACTGAAGCTTTCTTT	CAWSAGPLGNTEAFF
NA	TRBV4-1	NA	TRBJ2-7	TGCGCCAGCAGCCAAGAGGTTATTTTAGCCGAGCAGTACTTC	CASSQEVILAEQYF
TRBD2	TRBV5-1	NA	TRBJ2-1	TGCGCCAGCAGCCTCACTAGCGGGAGTATAAATGAGCAGTTCTTC	CASSLTSGSINEQFF
TRBD2	TRBV13	NA	TRBJ2-2	TGTGCCAGCCGACTAGCCGGAACCGGGGAGCTGTTTTTT	CASRLAGTGELFF
TRBD1	TRBV5-4	NA	TRBJ1-5	TGTGCCAGCAGCCGGGACAGGGGCGTGGATCAGCCCCAGCATTTT	CASSRDRGVDQPQHF
NA	TRBV10-3	NA	TRBJ2-3	TGTGCCATCAGTGAGTCGTGGGATACGCAGTATTTT	CAISESWDTQYF
NA	TRBV11-2	NA	TRBJ2-7	TGTGCCAGCAGCAAGGGGGTCGAGCAGTACTTC	CASSKGVEQYF
TRBD2	TRBV25-1	many	TRBJ2-7	TGTGCCAGCAGTGCCGGGGGGGACGAGCAGTACTTC	CASSAGGDEQYF
TRBD1	TRBV5-1	NA	TRBJ2-5	TGCGCCAGCAGCTCACAGGGGGTCCAAGAGACCCAGTACTTC	CASSSQGVQETQYF
NA	TRBV2	NA	TRBJ2-1	TGTGCCAGCAGTGAAACGAGGAGCGGTGAGCAGTTCTTC	CASSETRSGEQFF
NA	TRBV7-2	few	TRBJ1-2	TGTGCCAGCAGCTCGGACAGCGATTATGGCTACACCTTC	CASSSDSDYGYTF
TRBD1	TRBV29-1	NA	TRBJ2-7	TGCAGCGTACGCGGGACAGGGAGCTCCTACGAGCAGTACTTC	CSVRGTGSSYEQYF